This T cell receptor (beta chain) was captured by sequencing in a study of blood T cell repertoires in COVID-19. About the research overall: The analysed material was cDNA or gDNA that came from T cells, B-cell-depleted T cells, or PBMCs.

The ends lost 0 bases at V and 4 bases at J; junction bases unmatched: 2. This CDR3 has 15 amino acids. CDR1 SGHNT and CDR2 YYREEE come from the germline V gene (reference sequence). Under the authors' procedure: Reference gene primer amplification gave estimated nucleated cell counts. Generated by immunoSEQ multiplex PCR, the TCRdb table keeps only in-frame clones and is missing some. D and trimming were read from the DNA, whereas the V and J calls and clone size are those reported in that table. The table lists over 250,000 clones, 86% of them singletons, with less than 15% in the top ten. The chain is built from TRBV5-4 and TRBJ2-7; 12 bases align to TRBD1. This TCR came from a woman in her 70s with COVID-19, enrolled during active disease. Sequencing input: peripheral blood. The CDR3 here is CASSLAGQGAYEQYF. The CDR3 DNA follows: TGTGCCAGCAGCTTGGCGGGACAGGGGGCATACGAGCAGTACTTC.